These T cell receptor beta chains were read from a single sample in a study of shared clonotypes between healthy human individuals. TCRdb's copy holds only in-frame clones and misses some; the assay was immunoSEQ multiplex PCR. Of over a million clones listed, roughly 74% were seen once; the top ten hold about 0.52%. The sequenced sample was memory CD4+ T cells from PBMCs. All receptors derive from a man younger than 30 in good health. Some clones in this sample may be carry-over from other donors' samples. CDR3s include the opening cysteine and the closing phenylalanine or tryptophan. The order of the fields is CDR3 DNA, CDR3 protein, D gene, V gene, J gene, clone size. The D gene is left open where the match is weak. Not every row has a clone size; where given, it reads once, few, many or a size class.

CDR3nt: TGTGCCAGCAGTTTATCGGCAGGGGGCTACGAGCAGTACTTC; CDR3aa: CASSLSAGGYEQYF; d_gene: TRBD1; v_gene: TRBV27; j_gene: TRBJ2-7; abundance: NA
CDR3nt: TGTGCCAGCAGCGTGGAGCAGGGTCAAGAGACCCAGTACTTC; CDR3aa: CASSVEQGQETQYF; d_gene: NA; v_gene: TRBV9; j_gene: TRBJ2-5; abundance: few
CDR3nt: TGTGCCAGCAGCTCTCGGTCGGCCCAAGGCTACACCTTC; CDR3aa: CASSSRSAQGYTF; d_gene: NA; v_gene: TRBV5-4; j_gene: TRBJ1-2; abundance: NA
CDR3nt: TGTGCCAGCAGCTTACTTACTAGCGGGAGGACCAATGAGCAGTTCTTC; CDR3aa: CASSLLTSGRTNEQFF; d_gene: TRBD2; v_gene: TRBV7-3; j_gene: TRBJ2-1; abundance: NA
CDR3nt: TGCGCCAGCAGCCATAACGATGAGGGCTACACCTTC; CDR3aa: CASSHNDEGYTF; d_gene: NA; v_gene: TRBV5-1; j_gene: TRBJ1-2; abundance: NA
CDR3nt: TGTGCCAGCAGCTTCGGACTAGGTCGGGAGGGCGCAGATACGCAGTATTTT; CDR3aa: CASSFGLGREGADTQYF; d_gene: TRBD2; v_gene: TRBV5-6; j_gene: TRBJ2-3; abundance: NA
CDR3nt: TGTGCCAGCAGCAAACGGGGTTACGTAACGGGCAATCAGCCCCAGCATTTT; CDR3aa: CASSKRGYVTGNQPQHF; d_gene: NA; v_gene: TRBV21-1; j_gene: TRBJ1-5; abundance: many
CDR3nt: TGTGCCAGCAGCGATTTACCCGGCAGGGCCCACGAGCAGTACTTC; CDR3aa: CASSDLPGRAHEQYF; d_gene: NA; v_gene: TRBV25-1; j_gene: TRBJ2-7; abundance: NA
CDR3nt: TGTGCCAGCAGCCTGGGGTACACAGATACGCAGTATTTT; CDR3aa: CASSLGYTDTQYF; d_gene: NA; v_gene: TRBV7-3; j_gene: TRBJ2-3; abundance: NA
CDR3nt: TGTGCCAGCAGCGAGAGGGGGCAAGAGACCCAGTACTTC; CDR3aa: CASSERGQETQYF; d_gene: NA; v_gene: TRBV9; j_gene: TRBJ2-5; abundance: NA
CDR3nt: TGTGCCAGTACCCCCTGGGGGACGGCCAACACTGAAGCTTTCTTT; CDR3aa: CASTPWGTANTEAFF; d_gene: NA; v_gene: TRBV19; j_gene: TRBJ1-1; abundance: NA
CDR3nt: TGTGCCAGCAGGGAATGGGGGGCCCAAGAGACCCAGTACTTC; CDR3aa: CASREWGAQETQYF; d_gene: NA; v_gene: TRBV6-4; j_gene: TRBJ2-5; abundance: few
CDR3nt: TGTGCCAGCAGACACACGACCGGGATTAAAACCGAGCAGTACTTC; CDR3aa: CASRHTTGIKTEQYF; d_gene: NA; v_gene: TRBV6-6; j_gene: TRBJ2-7; abundance: NA
CDR3nt: TGTGCCAGCAGTTCCTTCAAGGGTTTACTGACTGAAGCTTTCTTT; CDR3aa: CASSSFKGLLTEAFF; d_gene: NA; v_gene: TRBV27; j_gene: TRBJ1-1; abundance: few
CDR3nt: TGTGCCAGCAGTTTACAGGGCCGCACTGAAGCTTTCTTT; CDR3aa: CASSLQGRTEAFF; d_gene: NA; v_gene: TRBV27; j_gene: TRBJ1-1; abundance: NA
CDR3nt: TGTGCCAGCAGTGAAGCGGATGGCAGGGTTACGACCCAGTACTTC; CDR3aa: CASSEADGRVTTQYF; d_gene: NA; v_gene: TRBV2; j_gene: TRBJ2-5; abundance: NA
CDR3nt: TGTGCCAGCAGGAGAGACAGGGCCCATGGCTACACCTTC; CDR3aa: CASRRDRAHGYTF; d_gene: TRBD1; v_gene: TRBV6-6; j_gene: TRBJ1-2; abundance: NA
CDR3nt: TGCGCCAGCAGCCCGTCCTACGAGCAGTACTTC; CDR3aa: CASSPSYEQYF; d_gene: NA; v_gene: TRBV5-1; j_gene: TRBJ2-7; abundance: few
CDR3nt: TGCGCCAGCAGCACAGGGACAGTTAACCCCTATGGCTACACCTTC; CDR3aa: CASSTGTVNPYGYTF; d_gene: TRBD1; v_gene: TRBV5-1; j_gene: TRBJ1-2; abundance: NA
CDR3nt: TGTGCCAGCAGCAGCGGACAAGCACGCTCTGGAAACACCATATATTTT; CDR3aa: CASSSGQARSGNTIYF; d_gene: NA; v_gene: TRBV21-1; j_gene: TRBJ1-3; abundance: NA
CDR3nt: TGTGCCAGTAGTATACAAGGACAGGGGGAATACGAGCAGTACTTC; CDR3aa: CASSIQGQGEYEQYF; d_gene: TRBD1; v_gene: TRBV19; j_gene: TRBJ2-7; abundance: NA
CDR3nt: TGTGCCAGCAGTAAAGGACTAGCCTACGAGCAGTACTTC; CDR3aa: CASSKGLAYEQYF; d_gene: TRBD2; v_gene: TRBV6-1; j_gene: TRBJ2-7; abundance: NA
CDR3nt: TGTGCCAGCAGCCGCTCGGCCGGGCGGGAGGAACAAGAGACCCAGTACTTC; CDR3aa: CASSRSAGREEQETQYF; d_gene: TRBD2; v_gene: TRBV4-2; j_gene: TRBJ2-5; abundance: few
CDR3nt: TGTGCCAGCAGTAGGCGGACCACGGGCACCGGGGAGCTGTTTTTT; CDR3aa: CASSRRTTGTGELFF; d_gene: NA; v_gene: TRBV6-6; j_gene: TRBJ2-2; abundance: many
CDR3nt: TGTGCCAGTAGTATAGATCACTCTCCTAAGGGACAGGGGGCGAATGGCTACACCTTC; CDR3aa: CASSIDHSPKGQGANGYTF; d_gene: TRBD1; v_gene: TRBV19; j_gene: TRBJ1-2; abundance: NA
CDR3nt: TGTGCCAGCAGCCGGGACTCCTTCTCCTACGAGCAGTACTTC; CDR3aa: CASSRDSFSYEQYF; d_gene: NA; v_gene: TRBV5-4; j_gene: TRBJ2-7; abundance: once
CDR3nt: TGCGCCAGCAGCCGGGCGGGAGCGTCCTACGAGCAGTACTTC; CDR3aa: CASSRAGASYEQYF; d_gene: TRBD2; v_gene: TRBV5-1; j_gene: TRBJ2-7; abundance: NA
CDR3nt: TGTGCCTGGAGTGCCTCGGCGGCCTACAATGAGCAGTTCTTC; CDR3aa: CAWSASAAYNEQFF; d_gene: NA; v_gene: TRBV30; j_gene: TRBJ2-1; abundance: NA
CDR3nt: TGTGCCAGCAGCTTAGAGGGCAGCTCCAGTGGCTACACCTTC; CDR3aa: CASSLEGSSSGYTF; d_gene: NA; v_gene: TRBV7-9; j_gene: TRBJ1-2; abundance: NA
CDR3nt: TGCGCCAGCACCCCACGGGCCCCCTTTAGCACAGATACGCAGTATTTT; CDR3aa: CASTPRAPFSTDTQYF; d_gene: NA; v_gene: TRBV4-1; j_gene: TRBJ2-3; abundance: NA
CDR3nt: TGTGCCAGCACCGAATTGGGGACCACCGGGGAGCTGTTTTTT; CDR3aa: CASTELGTTGELFF; d_gene: NA; v_gene: TRBV7-9; j_gene: TRBJ2-2; abundance: NA
CDR3nt: TGCGCCAGCAGCCAAGATCTGATCGGACGGGGTAATGAAAAACTGTTTTTT; CDR3aa: CASSQDLIGRGNEKLFF; d_gene: NA; v_gene: TRBV4-1; j_gene: TRBJ1-4; abundance: NA
CDR3nt: TGCGCCAGCAGCATCGCCGGGACAATGGAAGAGACCCAGTACTTC; CDR3aa: CASSIAGTMEETQYF; d_gene: NA; v_gene: TRBV5-1; j_gene: TRBJ2-5; abundance: NA
CDR3nt: TGCGCCAGCAGGTTCGGGACGGCGGCTAACTATGGCTACACCTTC; CDR3aa: CASRFGTAANYGYTF; d_gene: NA; v_gene: TRBV5-1; j_gene: TRBJ1-2; abundance: NA
CDR3nt: TGTGCCAGCAGCTCGCCGGGACAGGGGCTAACCTACGAGCAGTACTTC; CDR3aa: CASSSPGQGLTYEQYF; d_gene: TRBD1; v_gene: TRBV5-4; j_gene: TRBJ2-7; abundance: once
CDR3nt: TGTGCCAGCAGCTTAGGGACCGGGACACTTTACGAGCAGTACTTC; CDR3aa: CASSLGTGTLYEQYF; d_gene: NA; v_gene: TRBV11-3; j_gene: TRBJ2-7; abundance: NA
CDR3nt: TGTGCCAGCACCCTCGGGCCTAGCTGGAACACCGGGGAGCTGTTTTTT; CDR3aa: CASTLGPSWNTGELFF; d_gene: NA; v_gene: TRBV28; j_gene: TRBJ2-2; abundance: NA
CDR3nt: TGCAGCGTTGAAGGACAGGGCTCTGGAAACACCATATATTTT; CDR3aa: CSVEGQGSGNTIYF; d_gene: TRBD1; v_gene: TRBV29-1; j_gene: TRBJ1-3; abundance: NA
CDR3nt: TGCGCCAGCAGCCAAGGAGGTGAGCAGTTCTTC; CDR3aa: CASSQGGEQFF; d_gene: NA; v_gene: TRBV4-1; j_gene: TRBJ2-1; abundance: NA
CDR3nt: TGTGCCAGCAGCCCCAGAGGACCCTACAATGAGCAGTTCTTC; CDR3aa: CASSPRGPYNEQFF; d_gene: NA; v_gene: TRBV7-8; j_gene: TRBJ2-1; abundance: NA
CDR3nt: TGTGCCAGCACCCTCGGCGGACAGGGGATCTACGAGCAGTACTTC; CDR3aa: CASTLGGQGIYEQYF; d_gene: TRBD1; v_gene: TRBV28; j_gene: TRBJ2-7; abundance: NA